This passage covers 15 T cell receptor beta chains from one sample sequenced in a study of cytomegalovirus exposure and HLA in healthy donors. Researchers ran the PCR with 60 Vbeta and 13 Jbeta primers. Sequencing was performed with immunoSEQ multiplex PCR; in TCRdb, only in-frame clones are kept and a portion is missing. The sample includes some 150,000 clones, about 71% of them seen just once. Sequencing was done on a sample of PBMCs. Source of these receptors: a woman aged 55-69 years in good health and CMV-seropositive.

This chain links TRBV6-5 with TRBJ1-2; 8 nucleotides align to TRBD1. The CDR3 has 13 residues. Germline CDR1 reads MNHEY; CDR2 reads SVGAGI. The V segment lost 5 bases and the J segment 6 bases; nucleotides outside the gene matches: 5. The CDR3 nucleotides are TGTGCCAGCAGTCCACAGGGGGAAAATGGCTACACCTTC. It specifies CASSPQGENGYTF.

The chain is built from TRBV30 and TRBJ1-5; TRBD1 matches at 9 bases. Germline loops: CDR1 GTSNPN, CDR2 SVGIG (reference sequence). V lost 2 bases, J lost 5 bases, and 4 bases stayed unmatched. There are 14 residues in the CDR3. The CDR3 is CAWSPGQGHQPQHF. In DNA, the CDR3 is TGTGCCTGGAGTCCGGGACAGGGCCATCAGCCCCAGCATTTT.

J is TRBJ2-5 and V is TRBV27; no clear D. Germline CDR1 and CDR2: MNHEY and SMNVEV (reference sequence). V was cut by 4 bases and J by 4 bases, with 7 bases left in between. CDR3 length: 12 residues. The CDR3 nucleotides are TGTGCCAGCAGTTCCCTCGGAGAGACCCAGTACTTC. It specifies CASSSLGETQYF.

The genes are TRBV28 and TRBJ1-4, with D unresolved. V was shortened by 2 bases and J by 8 bases, with 18 bases between the two germline ends. Germline CDR1 MDHEN, CDR2 SYDVKM. This CDR3 comprises 16 residues. The CDR3 region is CASSLTGPHQREKLFF. CDR3 bases: TGTGCCAGCAGTTTAACTGGACCTCACCAGCGGGAAAAACTGTTTTTT.

The rearrangement links TRBV9 to TRBJ1-2; a possible D gene is TRBD1 (5 bases). V was trimmed by 0 bases and J by 3 bases, leaving 6 bases between them. The CDR3 loop spans 13 amino acids. Germline-derived CDR1 and CDR2 are SGDLS and YYNGEE. The CDR3, as DNA: TGTGCCAGCAGCGTAGAGACAGACTATGGCTACACCTTC. Residues: CASSVETDYGYTF.

V usage is TRBV5-6 and J usage is TRBJ2-1, with 8 bases identical to TRBD2. This CDR3 has 15 amino acids. Germline V gives CDR1 SGHDT, CDR2 YYEEEE. The junction had 10 bases not matched to a gene; V was cut back by 4 bases and J by 7 bases. The CDR3 sequence: CASSPSGTRGNEQFF. The CDR3 nucleotides are TGTGCCAGCAGCCCCTCCGGGACTAGGGGTAATGAGCAGTTCTTC.

The V call is TRBV19, the J call TRBJ1-5; D is unclear. Looked up from germline, CDR1 is LNHDA and CDR2 is SQIVND (reference sequence). This CDR3 is 16 amino acids long. Deletions cut 5 bases from V and 2 bases from J, with 16 bases between. Here the CDR3 DNA reads TGTGCCAGTAGTGACGTTGGTGGGCTGGGCAATCAGCCCCAGCATTTT. Its protein product is CASSDVGGLGNQPQHF.

This clone turned up a few times. The chain employs TRBV5-1 and TRBJ2-3; TRBD2 matches 7 bases. The germline V gene encodes CDR1 SGHRS and CDR2 YFSETQ. V lost 6 bases and J lost 2; bases outside the gene matches: 12. The CDR3 is made up of 16 amino acids. Here the CDR3 DNA reads TGCGCCAGCACCGCACAGCCGGGACTATCCACAGATACGCAGTATTTT. Translating gives CASTAQPGLSTDTQYF.

V and J are TRBV6-5 and TRBJ2-5; perhaps TRBD1 as D (6 bases). CDR1 MNHEY and CDR2 SVGAGI come from the germline V gene. The CDR3 totals 13 residues. V was clipped by 5 bases and J by 7 bases, with 14 bases between them. As DNA, the CDR3 is TGTGCCAGCAGTCAACAGGGCTACGGGACCCAGTACTTC. Its translation: CASSQQGYGTQYF.

DNA for the CDR3: TGTGCCAGCACCTACCGGGGGGGAACGGAAGAAGCTTTCTTT. It translates to CASTYRGGTEEAFF. The rearrangement joins TRBV4-2 to TRBJ1-1; the D gene is possibly TRBD1 (5 bases). Trimming took off 7 bases at V and 8 bases at J, with 20 bases between the two ends. Germline values: CDR1 LGHNA, CDR2 YNFKEQ. There are 14 residues in the CDR3.

This chain uses TRBV28 with TRBJ2-2; the match to TRBD1 covers 9 bases. There are 14 residues in the CDR3. Germline CDR1 is MDHEN and CDR2 is SYDVKM. The V and J ends lost 6 bases and 7 bases, in that order; junction bases with no gene match: 6. In nucleotides, the CDR3 is TGTGCCAGCAGGGGACAGGGAAGGAACGGGGAGCTGTTTTTT. As protein: CASRGQGRNGELFF.

The V gene is TRBV7-2, the J gene TRBJ1-1, with 9 bases aligning to TRBD1. CDR3 size: 14 residues. Per germline, CDR1 SGHTA and CDR2 FQGNSA. After removal of 5 bases from V and 5 bases from J, the junction contained 6 bases not matched to a gene. CDR3 in amino acids: CASSIRQGDTEAFF. The CDR3 nucleotides are TGTGCCAGCAGCATTCGACAGGGGGATACTGAAGCTTTCTTT.

This clone has a handful of counts. V is TRBV2 and J is TRBJ1-5, with TRBD1 as a possible D gene (5 bases). V lost 5 bases and J 1 base, leaving 15 bases between the germline ends. This CDR3 contains 16 residues. The germline V gene encodes CDR1 SNHLY and CDR2 FYNNEI. The CDR3 DNA is TGTGCCAGCAGTCCGGGGGGAGGGAAAAGCAATCAGCCCCAGCATTTT. It encodes CASSPGGGKSNQPQHF.

The chain employs TRBV28 and TRBJ1-2, with 8 bases matching TRBD1. The V segment lost 6 bases and the J segment 1 base; nucleotides outside the gene matches: 7. CDR1 is MDHEN and CDR2 is SYDVKM in the germline V gene. The CDR3 has 15 amino acids. This chain's CDR3 is CASRRPGQVNYGYTF. The CDR3 region has the DNA TGTGCCAGCAGGCGACCGGGACAGGTTAACTATGGCTACACCTTC.

V usage is TRBV5-6 and J usage is TRBJ2-1, with TRBD2 matching over 7 bases. Germline CDR1 reads SGHDT; CDR2 reads YYEEEE. Losses at the gene ends were 4 bases for V and 7 bases for J; bases not matched to a gene: 11. The CDR3 spans 15 residues. This chain's CDR3 is CASSPLGGSGNEQFF. The CDR3 DNA follows: TGTGCCAGCAGCCCACTGGGAGGGTCAGGGAATGAGCAGTTCTTC.